This T cell receptor beta chain stems from a study of CD8+ T cells in alopecia areata. Regarding the study as a whole: Clonality in lesional scalp, especially alopecia totalis/universalis, exceeded that of normal scalp.

As for this clone: What it recognizes is unknown.

PBMCs provided sorted CD4+ and CD8+ T cells. RNA was extracted and reverse transcribed into cDNA as the sequencing template. Here immunoSEQ multiplex PCR was the method, and the copy in TCRdb shows in-frame clones only, minus some. This table has 120,000 or so clones, more than 30% appearing once. Germline values: CDR1 MNHEY, CDR2 SMNVEV (reference sequence). The V segment lost 4 bases and the J segment 7 bases; nucleotides outside the gene matches: 3. This CDR3 is built from 13 residues. This sequence was found in a human donor with alopecia areata. Sample: CD4+ T cells sorted from blood. The genes are TRBV27 and TRBJ2-1; 8 bases are shared with TRBD2. The DNA for the CDR3 is TGTGCCAGCAGTTCCCTAGCGGGTAATGAGCAGTTCTTC. It yields the protein CASSSLAGNEQFF.